The table lists the clone carrying this TCR beta chain with a count of one. V was clipped by 3 bases and J by 5 bases; unmatched bases: 5. The germline V gene has CDR1 SGHNT and CDR2 YYREEE (reference sequence). The CDR3 runs to 14 residues. The sample comes from a study of blood T cell repertoires in COVID-19. Sequencing used immunoSEQ multiplex PCR; TCRdb keeps in-frame clones, though not all of them. The data show around 200,000 clones, with 89% seen just once and less than 0.85% held by the top ten. Material: PBMCs or T cells enriched from blood (not recorded which). This sequence originates from a young woman who had recovered from COVID-19. The chain couples TRBV5-4 to TRBJ2-5; 9 bases line up with TRBD2. The CDR3 nucleotides are TGTGCCAGCAGCTCCCGGACTAGCGCGGAGACCCAGTACTTC. This encodes CASSSRTSAETQYF.